Detailed here is one T cell receptor (beta chain). These data originate in a study of shared clonotypes between healthy human individuals. Assay used: immunoSEQ multiplex PCR; TCRdb lists only in-frame clones, some missing. Among 400,000 to 600,000 clones listed, about 96% were seen once. The V end was cut by 8 bases, the J end by 6 bases, with 17 bases between. Germline V gives CDR1 MDHEN, CDR2 SYDVKM. The CDR3 length is 13 residues. Specimen: naive CD4+ T cells sorted from blood. Subset of the sample: CD45RA+ positively selected. The TCR originated in a woman in her twenties or thirties in good health. The chain is built from TRBV28 and TRBJ2-7; perhaps D is TRBD1 or TRBD2 (5 bases each). CDR3 nucleotide sequence: TGTGCCAGCGTCCCGGGGCAGTGGGGCGAGCAGTACTTC. Translating gives CASVPGQWGEQYF.